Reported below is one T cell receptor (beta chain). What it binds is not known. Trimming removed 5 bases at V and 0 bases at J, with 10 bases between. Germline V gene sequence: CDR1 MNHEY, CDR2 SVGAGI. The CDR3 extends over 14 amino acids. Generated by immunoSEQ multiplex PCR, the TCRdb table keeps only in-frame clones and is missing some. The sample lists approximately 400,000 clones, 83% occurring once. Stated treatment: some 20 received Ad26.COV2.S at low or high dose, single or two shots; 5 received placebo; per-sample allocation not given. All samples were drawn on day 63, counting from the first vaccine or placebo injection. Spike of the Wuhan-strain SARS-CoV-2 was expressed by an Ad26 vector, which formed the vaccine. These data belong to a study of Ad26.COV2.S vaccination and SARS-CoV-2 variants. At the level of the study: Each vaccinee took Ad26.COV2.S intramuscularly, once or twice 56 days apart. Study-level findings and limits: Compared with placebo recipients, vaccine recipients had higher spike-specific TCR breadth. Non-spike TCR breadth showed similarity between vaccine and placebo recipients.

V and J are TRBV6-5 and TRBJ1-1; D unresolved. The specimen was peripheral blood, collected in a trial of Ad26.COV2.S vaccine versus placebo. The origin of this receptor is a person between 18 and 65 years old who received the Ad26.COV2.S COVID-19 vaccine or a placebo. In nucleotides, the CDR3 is TGTGCCAGCAGTCAGCTGGCCCTGAACACTGAAGCTTTCTTT. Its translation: CASSQLALNTEAFF.